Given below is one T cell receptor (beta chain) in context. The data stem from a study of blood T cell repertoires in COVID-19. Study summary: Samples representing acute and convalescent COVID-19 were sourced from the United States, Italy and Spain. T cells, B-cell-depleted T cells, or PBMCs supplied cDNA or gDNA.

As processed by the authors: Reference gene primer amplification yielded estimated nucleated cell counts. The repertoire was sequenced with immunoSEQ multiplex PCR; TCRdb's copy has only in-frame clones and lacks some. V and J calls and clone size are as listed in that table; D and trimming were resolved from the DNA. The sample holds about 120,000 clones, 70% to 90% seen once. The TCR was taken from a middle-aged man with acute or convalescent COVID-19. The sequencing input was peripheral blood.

CDR3 coding DNA: TGTGCCAGCACCGCCGGGAGCGGGTCCGTAAACGAGCAGTACTTC. Protein: CASTAGSGSVNEQYF. The V gene is TRBV7-9, the J gene TRBJ2-7; D may be TRBD2 (6 bases). Per germline, CDR1 SEHNR and CDR2 FQNEAQ (reference sequence). The CDR3 covers 15 residues. Trimming removed 7 bases from V and 5 bases from J, with 21 bases in between.